A selection of T cell receptor beta chains follows, all from one sample in a study of vaccination effects on CD4 cells after COVID-19. Their antigen targets remain unknown. The repertoire was sequenced with immunoSEQ multiplex PCR; TCRdb's copy has only in-frame clones and lacks some. The sample lists some 59,000 clones, 65% to 90% occurring once. The input for sequencing was CD4+ T cells from PBMCs cultured with HCoV-229E spike peptides, taken before COVID-19 vaccination. Source of these receptors: a human donor who received a COVID-19 vaccine. The CDR3 runs from the conserved cysteine through the conserved F or W. Fields, in order: V gene, D gene, clone size, J gene, CDR3 protein, CDR3 DNA. A D gene is named only where the DNA matches it firmly. Part of the rows lack a size; the others show once, few, many or a class for expanded clones.

TRBV5-6	.	few	TRBJ1-3	CASSLRAISGNTIYF	TGTGCCAGCAGCTTGAGGGCCATCTCTGGAAACACCATATATTTT
TRBV11-2	.	few	TRBJ1-3	CASSDTGYPGNTIYF	TGTGCCAGCAGCGACACAGGGTATCCTGGAAACACCATATATTTT
TRBV30	.	.	TRBJ1-3	CAWSLYAVGNTIYF	TGTGCCTGGAGTTTGTACGCTGTAGGAAACACCATATATTTT
TRBV18	.	.	TRBJ2-2	CASSPNSGGTGELFF	TGTGCCAGCTCACCGAACTCAGGGGGGACCGGGGAGCTGTTTTTT
TRBV9	.	.	TRBJ2-5	CASSVLSAQETQYF	TGTGCCAGCAGCGTACTAAGCGCGCAAGAGACCCAGTACTTC
TRBV5-4	.	.	TRBJ1-1	CASSLATWGEAFF	TGTGCCAGCAGCTTGGCCACCTGGGGTGAAGCTTTCTTT
TRBV4-3	.	.	TRBJ2-1	CASSQDFREQFF	TGCGCCAGCAGCCAAGATTTCCGTGAGCAGTTCTTC
TRBV23-1	TRBD1	few	TRBJ1-3	CASSQSYPTDRASGNTIYF	TGCGCCAGCAGTCAATCTTACCCCACCGACAGGGCCTCTGGAAACACCATATATTTT
TRBV19	.	.	TRBJ2-1	CASSIEGGSEQFF	TGTGCCAGTAGTATAGAAGGAGGGAGTGAGCAGTTCTTC
TRBV19	TRBD2	.	TRBJ2-1	CASSGLAGGRNEQFF	TGTGCCAGTAGCGGACTAGCGGGGGGGCGGAATGAGCAGTTCTTC
TRBV7-2	.	.	TRBJ1-4	CASSLRAGEKLFF	TGTGCCAGCAGCTTAAGGGCTGGTGAAAAACTGTTTTTT
TRBV10-3	TRBD1	.	TRBJ1-1	CAIMTGNKGTEAFF	TGTGCCATCATGACAGGGAATAAGGGCACTGAAGCTTTCTTT
TRBV29-1	.	.	TRBJ1-5	CSVVTANQPQHF	TGCAGCGTTGTGACAGCCAATCAGCCCCAGCATTTT
TRBV4-1	.	.	TRBJ2-5	CASSQDRGSSLETQYF	TGCGCCAGCAGCCAAGATAGGGGGAGTAGTCTGGAGACCCAGTACTTC
TRBV6-5	.	.	TRBJ2-1	CASSYSKEFRQFF	TGTGCCAGCAGTTACTCGAAGGAATTTCGGCAGTTCTTC
TRBV19	.	.	TRBJ2-3	CASTPGPVRTDTQYF	TGTGCCAGTACCCCAGGGCCGGTGAGGACAGATACGCAGTATTTT
TRBV5-1	.	.	TRBJ2-5	CASSRGADVLETQYF	TGCGCCAGCAGTCGAGGGGCGGATGTTCTAGAGACCCAGTACTTC
TRBV28	.	.	TRBJ1-2	CASSFSSGTGYTF	TGTGCCAGCAGTTTCAGTTCGGGGACCGGCTACACCTTC
TRBV5-1	.	.	TRBJ2-1	CASSPKSGYEQFF	TGCGCCAGCAGCCCCAAATCGGGCTATGAGCAGTTCTTC
TRBV11-3	TRBD2	.	TRBJ2-3	CASSSGGGADTQYF	TGTGCCAGCAGCTCTGGCGGGGGGGCAGATACGCAGTATTTT
TRBV19	.	.	TRBJ1-6	CASSFQDTSPLHF	TGTGCCAGTAGTTTTCAGGACACTTCACCCCTCCACTTT
TRBV19	.	.	TRBJ2-2	CASNRDAGELFF	TGTGCCAGTAACAGGGATGCCGGGGAGCTGTTTTTT
TRBV20-1	.	.	TRBJ1-3	CSAQGNTIYF	TGCAGTGCCCAAGGAAACACCATATATTTT
TRBV7-2	TRBD2	.	TRBJ2-2	CASSLVRLAGANTGELFF	TGTGCCAGCAGCTTAGTGCGGCTAGCGGGGGCGAACACCGGGGAGCTGTTTTTT
TRBV18	.	few	TRBJ1-1	CASSRPTGGTEAFF	TGTGCCAGCTCACGTCCGACGGGGGGGACTGAAGCTTTCTTT
TRBV9	.	.	TRBJ1-2	CASSVGQGNYGYTF	TGTGCCAGCAGCGTAGGCCAGGGGAACTATGGCTACACCTTC
TRBV10-2	.	.	TRBJ2-5	CASSESKGTGGRTQYF	TGCGCCAGCAGTGAGTCTAAGGGAACGGGTGGCAGGACCCAGTACTTC
TRBV6-5	.	.	TRBJ1-1	CASSYDRNTEAFF	TGTGCCAGCAGTTACGACAGAAACACTGAAGCTTTCTTT
TRBV28	.	.	TRBJ1-2	CASSSPGGDSGANYGYTF	TGTGCCAGCAGTTCCCCCGGCGGGGACTCTGGAGCTAACTATGGCTACACCTTC
TRBV5-1	TRBD1	.	TRBJ2-3	CASSLGTGGFTDTQYF	TGCGCCAGCAGCTTGGGGACAGGGGGCTTCACAGATACGCAGTATTTT
TRBV6-5	.	.	TRBJ1-6	CASSPLGGPVPLHF	TGTGCCAGCAGTCCCCTAGGGGGGCCGGTACCCCTCCACTTT
TRBV6-5	.	.	TRBJ1-2	CATREQGLANYGYTF	TGTGCCACCCGAGAACAGGGTTTAGCGAACTATGGCTACACCTTC
TRBV7-2	.	.	TRBJ1-1	CASSLMGTMNTEAFF	TGTGCCAGCAGCTTAATGGGGACGATGAACACTGAAGCTTTCTTT
TRBV13	.	.	TRBJ1-6	CASSLGGPLSSYNSPLHF	TGTGCCAGCAGCTTAGGGGGGCCCTTAAGCTCCTATAATTCACCCCTCCACTTT
TRBV6-6	.	.	TRBJ1-2	CASGRGDGYTF	TGTGCCAGCGGGAGGGGGGATGGCTACACCTTC
TRBV28	.	.	TRBJ2-6	CASRTGQIFGGANVLTF	TGTGCCAGCAGGACCGGACAGATTTTTGGCGGGGCCAACGTCCTGACTTTC
TRBV11-2	TRBD2	.	TRBJ2-3	CASAPLAGLSTDTQYF	TGTGCCAGCGCACCCCTAGCGGGGCTTAGCACAGATACGCAGTATTTT
TRBV11-2	TRBD1	.	TRBJ1-2	CASSLTGQGNSLNGYTF	TGTGCCAGCAGCTTAACGGGACAGGGGAATTCTCTGAACGGCTACACCTTC
TRBV28	.	few	TRBJ2-2	CASSFNGNTGELFF	TGTGCCAGCAGTTTTAATGGGAACACCGGGGAGCTGTTTTTT
TRBV6-2/TRBV6-3	.	.	TRBJ2-2	CASSFVGYDTGELFF	TGTGCCAGCAGTTTTGTGGGGTACGACACCGGGGAGCTGTTTTTT
TRBV5-5	.	once	TRBJ1-5	CASSLGTAGGVNQPQHF	TGTGCCAGCAGCTTGGGGACGGCTGGGGGGGTTAATCAGCCCCAGCATTTT
TRBV10-1	TRBD1	.	TRBJ1-4	CASSEEGAASEKLFF	TGCGCCAGCAGTGAGGAGGGGGCGGCGAGTGAAAAACTGTTTTTT
TRBV7-2	.	.	TRBJ1-5	CASSLVRSNQPQHF	TGTGCCAGCAGCTTAGTTCGGAGCAATCAGCCCCAGCATTTT
TRBV30	.	.	TRBJ1-6	CAWSADTGLSPLHF	TGTGCCTGGAGTGCAGACACGGGTCTTTCACCCCTCCACTTT
TRBV19	.	.	TRBJ2-1	CASSPDLLHYNEQFF	TGTGCCAGTAGCCCTGACTTGCTACATTACAATGAGCAGTTCTTC
TRBV4-3	.	.	TRBJ1-2	CASSQARQESYGYTF	TGCGCCAGCAGCCAAGCTCGACAGGAGAGCTATGGCTACACCTTC
TRBV6-6	TRBD1	.	TRBJ1-2	CASSYSATGAYGYTF	TGTGCCAGCAGTTACTCAGCGACAGGGGCCTATGGCTACACCTTC
TRBV18	TRBD2	.	TRBJ2-1	CASSPLAGSAYNEQFF	TGTGCCAGCTCACCACTAGCGGGGTCCGCCTACAATGAGCAGTTCTTC
TRBV30	.	.	TRBJ1-2	CAWSPGSQSYGYTF	TGTGCCTGGAGCCCAGGGTCCCAAAGTTATGGCTACACCTTC
TRBV5-5	.	once	TRBJ1-3	CASSLDSDSSGNTIYF	TGTGCCAGCAGCTTGGACTCCGATTCGTCTGGAAACACCATATATTTT